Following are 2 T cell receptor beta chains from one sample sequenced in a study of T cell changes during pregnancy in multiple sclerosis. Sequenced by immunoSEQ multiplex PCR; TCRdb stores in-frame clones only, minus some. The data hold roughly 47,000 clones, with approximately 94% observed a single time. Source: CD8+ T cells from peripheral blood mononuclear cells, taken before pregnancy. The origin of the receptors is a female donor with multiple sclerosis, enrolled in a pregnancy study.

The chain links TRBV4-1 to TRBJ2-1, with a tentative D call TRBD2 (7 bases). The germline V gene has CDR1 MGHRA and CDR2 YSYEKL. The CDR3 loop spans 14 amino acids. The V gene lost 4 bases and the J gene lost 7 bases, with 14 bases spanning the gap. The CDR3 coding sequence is TGCGCCAGCAGCCTCTCGGGGGGCCTGAATGAGCAGTTCTTC. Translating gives CASSLSGGLNEQFF.

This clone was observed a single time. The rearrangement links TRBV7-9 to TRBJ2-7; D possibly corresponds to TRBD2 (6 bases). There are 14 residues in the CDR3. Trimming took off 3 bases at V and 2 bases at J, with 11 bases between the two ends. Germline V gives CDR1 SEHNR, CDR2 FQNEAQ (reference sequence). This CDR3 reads CASSFGRKPYEQYF. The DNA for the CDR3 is TGTGCCAGCAGCTTTGGGAGGAAACCCTACGAGCAGTACTTC.